The following is a T cell receptor beta chain sequence with its context. Methods used by the authors: Counts of nucleated cells, estimated from reference gene primer amplification, were obtained. The repertoire was sequenced with immunoSEQ multiplex PCR; TCRdb's copy has only in-frame clones and lacks some. The V and J calls and the clone size are those of that table, but D and trimming were determined from the DNA. The sample lists approximately 76,000 clones, around 80% occurring once. The data derive from a study of blood T cell repertoires in COVID-19. Study-wide context: Acute-phase and convalescent COVID-19 samples originated in the United States, Italy and Spain. PBMCs, B-cell-depleted T cells, or T cells were the source of the cDNA or gDNA that made up the material.

CDR3 length: 14 residues. CDR1 is MNHEY, CDR2 SVGAGI, per germline. V was trimmed by 5 bases and J by 0 bases, leaving 10 bases between them. The chain is built from TRBV6-5 and TRBJ1-1; unclear D gene. The sequenced sample was peripheral blood. This receptor was taken from a man aged 45 to 65 with acute or convalescent COVID-19. CDR3 residues: CASSKHGMNTEAFF. In nucleotides, the CDR3 is TGTGCCAGCAGTAAACACGGGATGAACACTGAAGCTTTCTTT.